This TCR beta chain comes out of a study of blood T cell repertoires in COVID-19. At the level of the study: Italy, Spain and the United States were the sources of the convalescent and acute COVID-19 samples.

The V segment lost 5 bases and the J segment 7 bases; nucleotides outside the gene matches: 8. The germline V gene encodes CDR1 SGHAT and CDR2 FQNNGV. This CDR3 comprises 16 residues. In the authors' workflow: Estimates of nucleated cell counts were drawn from the amplification of reference gene primers. Sequencing used immunoSEQ multiplex PCR; TCRdb keeps in-frame clones, though not all of them. That table gives V, J and clone size, and the DNA gave D and trimming. The sample shows fewer than 90,000 clones, 75% to 90% of them seen only once. This chain links TRBV11-2 with TRBJ2-1; the match to TRBD2 covers 13 bases. The clonotype originates from a male donor with acute or convalescent COVID-19. Source material: peripheral blood. In DNA, the CDR3 is TGTGCCAGCAGCCCTTCACTAGCGGGGGGGCGAAATGAGCAGTTCTTC. Translating it yields CASSPSLAGGRNEQFF.